The present T cell receptor (beta chain) was sequenced within a study of metastatic and nonmetastatic thyroid tumors. TCRdb re-called the PCR reads with MiXCR. The sample yields approximately 20,000 clones, around a sixth seen once. This clone was recorded many times. A much larger clone differs from this one at a single base, so this may be a read error. All patients were untreated before thyroid surgery. From germline, CDR1 is DFQATT and CDR2 SNEGSKA (reference sequence). This CDR3 is built from 16 residues. This TCR was sampled from a male donor with papillary thyroid cancer or a benign thyroid nodule (not recorded which). Some clones in this sample may be carry-over from other donors' samples. The V and J genes are TRBV20-1 and TRBJ2-5; D might be TRBD1 or TRBD2, each matching 5 bases. Sequencing was carried out using blood. CDR3 sequence (DNA): TGCAGTGCTAGAGATCTTCCCGGGGCTAGAAAAGAGGCCCAGTACTTC. This sequence encodes CSARDLPGARKEAQYF.